A single sample is the source of the 8 T cell receptor beta chains below, sequenced in a study of blood T cells in healthy people across ages. Through a sample-barcoded 5' primer and a J-beta primer mix, a second PCR was run for about 6 to 11 cycles. TCRdb reprocessed the 5' RACE reads via MiXCR and lists one record per CDR3 protein. The sample lists some 1.4 million distinct CDR3 sequences, around 42% occurring once. The sequenced sample was blood. The origin of the receptors is a young woman in good health.

The table lists this clonotype with a few counts. The V call is TRBV4-1, the J call TRBJ2-1; 9 positions agree with TRBD2. V dropped 3 bases and J dropped 5; count of bases not matched to a gene: 8. The CDR3 loop spans 16 amino acids. Germline CDR1 MGHRA, CDR2 YSYEKL. The CDR3 region has the DNA TGCGCCAGCAGCCACCCGGGACTAGCTCAGGACAATGAGCAGTTCTTC. Amino acid sequence: CASSHPGLAQDNEQFF.

This clonotype showed up just a few times. V gene TRBV28 combines with J gene TRBJ2-5; 7 nucleotides line up with TRBD2. Germline CDR1 and CDR2: MDHEN and SYDVKM. V was pared by 6 bases and J by 2 bases, with 6 bases of the junction left unmatched. The CDR3 has 14 amino acids. The CDR3 protein is CASRKGLRQETQYF. The CDR3 bases are TGTGCCAGCAGGAAGGGACTACGGCAAGAGACCCAGTACTTC. Filled out from reference TRBV28 and TRBJ2-5, the complete variable domain reads DVKVTQSSRYLVKRTGEKVFLECVQDMDHENMFWYRQDPGLGLRLIYFSYDVKMKEKGDIPEGYSVSREKKERFSLILESASTNQTSMYLCASRKGLRQETQYFGPGTRLLVL.

The chain couples TRBV20-1 to TRBJ2-7; TRBD2 agrees at 8 bases. The V gene's germline CDR1 is DFQATT and CDR2 SNEGSKA (reference sequence). Germline trimming cut 7 bases from V and 0 bases from J; bases unmatched to any gene: 5. This CDR3 comprises 13 residues. For the CDR3, the DNA is TGCAGTGTGTACGGGGGGGCCTCCTACGAGCAGTACTTC. It is translated as CSVYGGASYEQYF.

This chain connects TRBV20-1 to TRBJ1-3; perhaps TRBD1 as D (5 bases). V lost 5 bases, J lost 0 bases, and 14 bases lay in between. The CDR3 spans 15 residues. Germline lookup yields CDR1 DFQATT and CDR2 SNEGSKA (reference sequence). The CDR3 is CSAGPGGNSGNTIYF. The CDR3 DNA is TGCAGTGCTGGGCCCGGGGGAAACTCTGGAAACACCATATATTTT.

This chain joins TRBV11-2 and TRBJ1-1, with D hard to call. Germline CDR1 and CDR2: SGHAT and FQNNGV. Trimming took 1 base from V and 2 from J, leaving 14 bases between them. This CDR3 has 16 amino acids. CDR3 bases: TGTGCCAGCAGCTTAGGAGCCGGGATCTCAAACACTGAAGCTTTCTTT. Protein product: CASSLGAGISNTEAFF. Variable domain in full (rest from reference TRBV11-2 and TRBJ1-1): EAGVAQSPRYKIIEKRQSVAFWCNPISGHATLYWYQQILGQGPKLLIQFQNNGVVDDSQLPKDRFSAERLKGVDSTLKIQPAKLEDSAVYLCASSLGAGISNTEAFFGQGTRLTVV.

Comment on this clonotype: A read error may produce the germline difference seen at one junction end. The CDR3: CTSSSGTEQFF. The DNA for the CDR3 is TGTACCAGCAGCAGCGGGACAGAGCAGTTCTTC. V and J are TRBV6-6 and TRBJ2-1; D perhaps matches TRBD2 (7 bases). The length of the CDR3 is 11 residues. In germline, CDR1 is MNHNY, CDR2 SVGAGI (reference sequence).

The chain recombines TRBV10-1 with TRBJ2-5, with TRBD2 identical over 7 bases. CDR3 length: 16 amino acids. V lost 5 bases, J lost 0 bases, and 9 bases stayed unmatched. Germline V CDR1 and CDR2: WNHNN, SYGVQD (reference sequence). The CDR3 loop reads CASSSPGSGDQETQYF. The CDR3 bases are TGCGCCAGCAGTTCCCCGGGGAGCGGGGACCAAGAGACCCAGTACTTC.

The table lists this clonotype with many counts. The chain combines TRBV29-1 with TRBJ2-3; unclear D gene. Trimming cost V 3 bases and J 6 bases, with 13 bases left between them. Germline loops: CDR1 SQVTM, CDR2 ANQGSEA. CDR3 length: 13 residues. CDR3 protein: CSVEGSDRDTQYF. CDR3 coding DNA: TGCAGCGTTGAGGGATCCGATCGGGATACGCAGTATTTT.